Presented here are 15 T cell receptor beta chains from one specimen sequenced in a study of response to subunit inactivated influenza vaccine (dated by TCRdb to 2017 to 2018). Library preparation was by RT-PCR. TCRdb names Illumina HiSeq 2500 as the instrument used. Starting from the raw public reads, TCRdb applied fastp trimming at Q25, assembled clones with MiXCR and retained in-frame beta chains. Each CDR3 protein appears once, grouped with its most common genes and DNA. For this sample there are hundreds of thousands of distinct CDR3 sequences; 10% to 11% appear just once. Jointly, the top ten make up over 9.5% of the sample. What this sample's time point label stands for: 45 to 55 days after influenza vaccine administration. Sequencing was performed on PBMCs from blood, taken about 40 days after vaccination. Receptors were obtained from a man aged 45-65 years who received an inactivated influenza vaccine. Donor details come from another sample of the same person, matched by shared clones.

This clonotype was seen a handful of times. This rearrangement joins TRBV20-1 to TRBJ2-7; 7 positions match TRBD1. CDR1 DFQATT and CDR2 SNEGSKA come from the germline V gene (reference sequence). The CDR3 runs to 13 residues. Trimming cost V 6 bases and J 2 bases; bases outside gene matches: 7. CDR3 DNA sequence: TGCAGTGCCCAGGGACAGTTGACCTACGAGCAGTACTTC. It is translated as CSAQGQLTYEQYF.

J is TRBJ2-1 and V is TRBV20-1; D is unresolved. Germline CDR1 DFQATT, CDR2 SNEGSKA (reference sequence). Trimming removed 0 bases at V and 1 base at J, with 10 bases between. The CDR3 extends over 15 amino acids. The DNA of the CDR3 is TGCAGTGCTAGAGACAGGATAGAGTCCTACAATGAGCAGTTCTTC. Protein product: CSARDRIESYNEQFF.

This clonotype has more than one count but fewer than ten. V and J are TRBV5-1 and TRBJ2-3, with TRBD2 matching over 7 bases. The CDR3 contains 15 residues. CDR1 is SGHRS and CDR2 is YFSETQ in the germline V gene. The J segment lost 3 bases and the V segment lost 4 bases, leaving 8 bases of the junction unmatched. The CDR3 nucleotides are TGCGCCAGCAGCAGCGCGGGAGTTAATACAGATACGCAGTATTTT. Residues: CASSSAGVNTDTQYF.

This chain connects TRBV4-3 to TRBJ2-2; D ambiguous. The V gene's germline CDR1 is LGHNA and CDR2 YSLEER. This CDR3 spans 14 amino acids. Trimming removed 0 bases from V and 6 bases from J, with 8 bases in between. CDR3 sequence (DNA): TGCGCCAGCAGCCAAGATCCGAAGCCCGGGGAGCTGTTTTTT. Protein product: CASSQDPKPGELFF.

Many counts were recorded for this clonotype. This chain joins TRBV11-2 and TRBJ2-7; TRBD1 matches 10 bases. Germline values: CDR1 SGHAT, CDR2 FQNNGV. This CDR3 is 12 amino acids long. V dropped 6 bases and J dropped 7; count of bases not matched to a gene: 3. CDR3 protein: CASRDRGLEQYF. The DNA for the CDR3 is TGTGCCAGCAGAGACAGGGGGCTTGAGCAGTACTTC.

V and J are TRBV12-3 or TRBV12-4 and TRBJ2-3; D possibly corresponds to TRBD2 (6 bases). The CDR3 sequence is 16 residues long. The V gene lost 6 bases and the J gene lost 0 bases, with 16 bases spanning the gap. The CDR3 nucleotides are TGTGCCAGCAGCCAAGACCCGGGACTCAGCACAGATACGCAGTATTTT. This translates into CASSQDPGLSTDTQYF.

This clonotype was found many times. The chain combines TRBV12-3 or TRBV12-4 with TRBJ2-7, with TRBD2 matching over 8 bases. With V trimmed by 2 bases and J by 6 bases, 6 bases remained unmatched. The CDR3 consists of 14 residues. CDR3 nucleotide sequence: TGTGCCAGCAGTTTATTAGCGGGGCTTGGCGAGCAGTACTTC. It translates to CASSLLAGLGEQYF.

This clonotype was detected ten times or more. The rearrangement links TRBV12-3 or TRBV12-4 to TRBJ1-2; D may be TRBD1 (5 bases). The CDR3 consists of 14 residues. Trimming removed 5 bases from V and 4 bases from J, with 14 bases in between. Here the CDR3 reads CASSQGSGSYGYTF. The CDR3 DNA follows: TGTGCCAGCAGTCAGGGTTCCGGTAGCTATGGCTACACCTTC.

The chain employs TRBV27 and TRBJ2-1, with D maybe TRBD2 (7 bases). CDR3 length: 14 amino acids. Per the germline V gene, CDR1 is MNHEY and CDR2 is SMNVEV (reference sequence). V gave up 3 bases and J gave up 8 bases, with 14 bases separating them. In nucleotides, the CDR3 is TGTGCCAGCAGTTTGGGGGGGCCTATGCATGAGCAGTTCTTC. It encodes CASSLGGPMHEQFF.

The chain carries TRBV12-3 or TRBV12-4 and TRBJ2-3, with 7 bases aligning to TRBD1. The junction had 8 bases not matched to a gene; V was cut back by 6 bases and J by 2 bases. The CDR3 spans 15 residues. The DNA of the CDR3 is TGTGCCAGCAGGAAAACAGGGGCTACCACAGATACGCAGTATTTT. Translated: CASRKTGATTDTQYF.

This clonotype was picked up a small number of times. The gene calls are TRBV12-3 or TRBV12-4 and TRBJ2-1; D is uncertain. V was clipped by 1 base and J by 6 bases, with 10 bases between them. The CDR3 length is 14 residues. In nucleotides, the CDR3 is TGTGCCAGCAGTTTAGTAGGTTACCCCAATGAGCAGTTCTTC. Its protein product is CASSLVGYPNEQFF.

This clonotype showed up just a few times. V and J are TRBV25-1 and TRBJ1-3; D is uncertain. The CDR3 length is 13 residues. Germline CDR1 and CDR2: MGHDK and SYGVNS. The V end was cut by 4 bases, the J end by 0 bases, with 4 bases between. The CDR3 bases are TGTGCCAGCAGTGGCTACTCTGGAAACACCATATATTTT. Its protein is CASSGYSGNTIYF.

There are a few counts of this clonotype. The chain joins TRBV5-1 to TRBJ2-1; D is undetermined. This CDR3 is 16 amino acids long. The ends were cut back, 1 base at V and 1 base at J, with 12 bases in the middle. CDR1 SGHRS and CDR2 YFSETQ come from the germline V gene. The CDR3 DNA reads TGCGCCAGCAGCTTGAGGCCGGGCCTATCCTACAATGAGCAGTTCTTC. Residues: CASSLRPGLSYNEQFF.

Only a few counts were recorded for this clonotype. The J gene is TRBJ2-5, the V gene TRBV5-1; D may be TRBD1 (5 bases). Germline V gene lookup returns CDR1 SGHRS and CDR2 YFSETQ. The CDR3 covers 13 residues. Trimming left V 3 bases short and J 4 bases short, with 10 bases between. The CDR3 DNA reads as TGCGCCAGCAGCTCAGGGTCGGCAGAGACCCAGTACTTC. Translation gives CASSSGSAETQYF.

The table lists this clonotype with many counts. Mismatch with germline at one junction end may stem from a read error. The chain recombines TRBV20-1 with TRBJ2-7, with D perhaps matching TRBD2 (6 bases). CDR3 size: 11 residues. Germline CDR1 is DFQATT and CDR2 is SNEGSKA (reference sequence). CDR3 amino acids: CGVREVYEQYF. In nucleotides, the CDR3 is TGTGGGGTCAGGGAGGTCTACGAGCAGTACTTC.